This T cell receptor (beta chain) derives from a study of Ad26.COV2.S vaccination and SARS-CoV-2 variants (TCRdb year 2021). In terms of the full investigation: Donors in the vaccine arm were drawn from COV1001, a phase I-IIa trial of Ad26.COV2.S in healthy adults that was multicentre, randomized, double-blind and placebo-controlled. The TCR-sequenced set comprised approximately 32 samples: approximately 20 Ad26.COV2.S vaccine recipients, 5 placebo recipients and 8 SARS-CoV-2 convalescent individuals. TCRbeta repertoire sequencing served as the tool for gauging how specific and how broad the SARS-CoV-2-reactive T cell receptors were following Ad26.COV2.S vaccination. Investigators did not know the trial group allocation while performing experiments and assessing outcomes. Ad26.COV2.S was administered intramuscularly at a dose of 5x10^10 or 1x10^11 viral particles, either as one shot or as two shots given 56 days apart. Trial participants were randomized into five groups of five: low-dose or high-dose Ad26.COV2.S given once or twice, or placebo on both occasions.

Overall results and qualifications from the work: It was noted by the authors that total T cell responses may have been underestimated by the TCR breadth and depth analyses. Ad26.COV2.S recipients had higher spike-specific TCR breadth than placebo recipients (P = 0.0014). After vaccination, spike-specific CD8+ and CD4+ T cell responses were reported to show substantial breadth. The study was not powered to compare responses between vaccine doses or regimens. Comparable non-spike TCR breadth was observed between vaccine and placebo recipients, consistent with only spike being contained in the vaccine.

This clone was observed once. Its antigen is not yet known. No base quality information exists; no much larger clone differs at one position. Spanning cysteine to phenylalanine, the CDR3 consists of 15 amino acids. The CDR3 DNA has 45 bases and is translated from base 1. The germline ends are 12 bases apart after V is trimmed by 1 base and J by 5 bases. Looking up the germline V gene yields CDR1 SNHLY and CDR2 FYNNEI. The immunoSEQ Assay was used to sequence TCRbeta CDR3 regions. After extraction, genomic DNA underwent amplification by bias-controlled multiplex PCR, followed by high-throughput sequencing. The authors processed their data as follows. Collapsing and filtering of sequences were performed to quantify the absolute abundance of each unique TCRbeta CDR3 region. T cell fraction was estimated by normalizing TCRbeta template counts to usable DNA, which was measured by amplifying reference genes present in all nucleated cells. Repertoire TCRs were annotated as SARS-CoV-2-specific when V gene, CDR3 amino acid sequence and J gene were exactly matched to a known reactive TCR set. The reference SARS-CoV-2 TCR set was obtained from MIRA and was filtered for enrichment in COVID-19-positive ImmuneCODE repertoires, whereby public or cross-reactive TCRs were removed. Drawing on the MIRA antigens, annotated TCRs were analysed further at the level of specific ORF or position within ORF. Depth was the summed frequency of annotated unique rearrangements, while breadth was defined as annotated unique rearrangements over total unique productive rearrangements. Two-sided Wilcoxon rank-sum tests were applied when comparing TCR breadth between groups. TCRdb carries this immuneACCESS record with in-frame sequences only. Its versions omit some clonotypes, under half of them owing to an unresolved V gene in the studies checked, with the rest unexplained. The DNA gave D and trimming, while V, J and clone size come from that table. For this sample there are about 250,000 clones; around 87% appear just once. Jointly, the top ten make up over 2.5% of the sample.

The sample's treatment or condition label, in plain terms: roughly 18 received Ad26.COV2.S at low or high dose, single or two shots; about five received placebo; per-sample allocation not given. Repertoires of vaccine and placebo recipients were sequenced from samples taken on day 63 after the first injection. Between 29 July and 7 August 2020, Cohort 1b enrolled about two dozen adults aged 18-55 years at one site in Boston, USA. As a vaccine, Ad26.COV2.S was a replication-incompetent adenovirus type 26 vector that expressed a prefusion-stabilized SARS-CoV-2 spike protein derived from the original Wuhan strain.

Sequenced here: peripheral blood, sampled in a trial of Ad26.COV2.S vaccine versus placebo. This receptor chain uses TRBV2 and TRBJ1-5, and perhaps TRBD1 as D gene, on 5 matching bases. This clonotype originated in a person between 18 and 60 years old who received the Ad26.COV2.S COVID-19 vaccine or a placebo. The CDR3 has the sequence CASSEVGRLYQPQHF. The nucleotide sequence is given as TGTGCCAGCAGTGAAGTGGGACGTTTATATCAGCCCCAGCATTTT.